A single TCR beta chain is shown here with its context. One end of the junction varies from germline; a read error may be responsible. The germline gives CDR1 SQVTM, CDR2 ANQGSEA. The CDR3 extends over 13 amino acids. In TCRdb, the RT-PCR reads were re-called with MiXCR into one record per CDR3 protein. Here the sample spans about 680,000 distinct CDR3 sequences, 14% being singletons. The specimen sequenced was memory CD4+ T cells from blood. The TCR comes from a female donor in good health, serving as a healthy control. This chain connects TRBV29-1 to TRBJ1-1, with TRBD1 matching over 9 bases. CDR3 coding DNA: TGCAGCATTGACAGGGGGTTGAACACTGAAGCTTTCTTT. It translates to CSIDRGLNTEAFF.